The 30 T cell receptor beta chains presented below share a single source sample, sequenced in a study of Graves' ophthalmopathy and Graves' hyperthyroidism. Transcripts of RNA were the source for amplifying TCR beta CDR3 regions. The workflow started with a first-round RT-PCR run with HTBI primers and then moved on to a second-round multiplex PCR. TCRdb passed the multiplex PCR reads through MiXCR, listing each CDR3 protein once. The repertoire consists of over 650,000 distinct CDR3 sequences, with roughly two fifths occurring once and the leading ten covering more than 2.5%. Sequenced input: peripheral blood. The receptors come from an adult man with Graves' ophthalmopathy.

The genes are TRBV10-2 and TRBJ1-2; 7 positions agree with TRBD1. The length of the CDR3 is 12 residues. In germline, CDR1 is WSHSY, CDR2 SAAADI. The CDR3 spells CAQGPEGYGYTF. The DNA of the CDR3 is TGCGCACAGGGGCCGGAGGGATATGGCTACACCTTC.

This clonotype was seen ten or more times. The chain couples TRBV6-6 to TRBJ1-4, with TRBD1 as a possible D gene (5 bases). The CDR3 loop spans 15 amino acids. The germline V and J ends were trimmed by 6 bases and 10 bases, with 21 bases remaining between them. Germline CDR1 is MNHNY and CDR2 is SVGAGI (reference sequence). The CDR3 DNA reads as TGTGCCAGCAGGGAACAGGAGGACCTCGGTGTAAAACTGTTTTTT. It yields the protein CASREQEDLGVKLFF.

This chain uses TRBV7-2 with TRBJ1-2, with TRBD1 as a possible D gene (6 bases). Germline V gene data show CDR1 as SGHTA and CDR2 as FQGNSA. The V and J ends lost 5 bases and 12 bases respectively, with 19 bases between them. The CDR3 covers 13 residues. The CDR3 DNA reads TGTGCCAGCAGCACGACAGGTGCCTCTGGAAACACCTTC. Residues: CASSTTGASGNTF.

The chain is built from TRBV7-9 and TRBJ1-1; D possibly corresponds to TRBD1 (5 bases). The CDR3 is made up of 14 amino acids. Germline V lookup: CDR1 SEHNR, CDR2 FQNEAQ (reference sequence). V lost 4 bases, J lost 3 bases, and 12 bases lay in between. CDR3 nucleotides: TGTGCCAGCAGCTCCGGGGCCGAAGACACTGAAGCTTTCTTT. Protein sequence: CASSSGAEDTEAFF.

CDR3 loop: CASRKTGGGEAFF. DNA for the CDR3: TGCGCCAGCAGAAAAACAGGGGGGGGTGAAGCTTTCTTT. This sequence joins TRBV4-1 and TRBJ1-1; TRBD1 aligns across 8 bases. CDR1 MGHRA and CDR2 YSYEKL come from the germline V gene. The length of the CDR3 is 13 residues. J lost 7 bases, V lost 6 bases, and 7 bases had no gene match.

Concerning this clonotype itself: A read error is likely, as this CDR3 ends without the conserved phenylalanine or tryptophan. The DNA is left out, because the CDR3 cannot be placed on it with certainty; the CDR3 is given as TCRdb lists it. V gene TRBV20-1 combines with J gene TRBJ1-6; TRBD1 reflects the table's D call only, with no check against the DNA. The CDR3 is 9 residues long, counting both termini. In germline, CDR1 is DFQATT, CDR2 SNEGSKA (reference sequence). CDR3 residues: CISGAGAHS.

This clonotype was observed a few times. The junction differs from germline at one of its ends, possibly a read error. The J gene is TRBJ1-2, the V gene TRBV10-3; no definite D call. CDR1 is ENHRY and CDR2 is SYGVKD in the germline V gene. This CDR3 region has 13 residues. The CDR3 DNA reads as TGTGCCAGCAGTTATGGTGCATGGGATGGCTACACCTTC. It is translated as CASSYGAWDGYTF.

Note on this clonotype: A much larger clone lies one base from this, so it may be a read error. V and J are TRBV5-5 and TRBJ1-1, with TRBD1 identical over 7 bases. The CDR3 is 16 amino acids. Trimming cost V 0 bases and J 5 bases; bases outside gene matches: 10. Germline V lookup: CDR1 SGHKS, CDR2 YYEKEE (reference sequence). The CDR3 protein is CASSLVQGTNPTEAFF. CDR3 DNA: TGTGCCAGCAGCTTGGTACAGGGGACGAACCCAACTGAAGCTTTCTTT. Drawing the rest from reference TRBV5-5 and TRBJ1-1, the complete variable domain is DAGVTQSPTHLIKTRGQQVTLRCSPISGHKSVSWYQQVLGQGPQFIFQYYEKEERGRGNFPDRFSARQFPNYSSELNVNALLLGDSALYLCASSLVQGTNPTEAFFGQGTRLTVV.

The chain carries TRBV4-2 and TRBJ2-5, with TRBD1 as a possible D gene (5 bases). The CDR3 consists of 14 residues. V gave up 0 bases and J gave up 1 base, with 6 bases separating them. The germline V gene encodes CDR1 LGHNA and CDR2 YNFKEQ. This CDR3 reads CASSQEGPQETQYF. CDR3 nucleotides: TGTGCCAGCAGCCAAGAGGGGCCCCAAGAGACCCAGTACTTC.

This clonotype was counted many times. This may stem from a read error, because a much larger clone lies one nucleotide away. This rearrangement joins TRBV20-1 to TRBJ1-1; 8 bases are a match to TRBD1. After removal of 1 base from V and 3 bases from J, the junction contained 1 base not matched to a gene. This CDR3 spans 13 amino acids. The germline gives CDR1 DFQATT, CDR2 SNEGSKA (reference sequence). The CDR3 sequence is CSARGTGHTEAFF. The CDR3 DNA reads as TGCAGTGCTAGAGGGACAGGGCACACTGAAGCTTTCTTT.

This clonotype came up a few times. One end of the junction varies from germline; a read error may be responsible. V usage is TRBV10-3 and J usage is TRBJ1-1; TRBD1 matches at 9 bases. The CDR3 totals 15 residues. From germline, CDR1 is ENHRY and CDR2 SYGVKD. The CDR3, as DNA: TGTGCCAGCAGTTATCACAGGGGGCCTATCGGTGAAGCTTTCTTT. Translating it yields CASSYHRGPIGEAFF.

This clonotype was observed at least ten times. The gene calls are TRBV25-1 and TRBJ1-1; no clear D. Between the trimmed V and J ends, which lost 5 bases and 3 bases, there was a span of 10 bases. The V gene's germline CDR1 is MGHDK and CDR2 SYGVNS. This CDR3 region has 13 residues. CDR3 region: CASSLNRYTEAFF. In DNA, the CDR3 is TGTGCCAGCAGTTTAAACAGATACACTGAAGCTTTCTTT.

The chain joins TRBV29-1 to TRBJ2-5, with no clear D. Trimming took off 8 bases at V and 5 bases at J, with 9 bases between the two ends. The germline V gene encodes CDR1 SQVTM and CDR2 ANQGSEA. The CDR3 is 10 amino acids. The CDR3 coding sequence is TGCAGCAGTTACTCGGAGACCCAGTACTTC. Translating it yields CSSYSETQYF.

The sample holds many counts of this clonotype. The rearrangement joins TRBV12-3 or TRBV12-4 to TRBJ1-1, with 8 bases aligning to TRBD1. V was clipped by 7 bases and J by 4 bases; unmatched bases: 5. The CDR3 is 13 amino acids. The CDR3 DNA reads TGTGCCAGCAAAGGACAGGGATTCACTGAAGCTTTCTTT. This encodes CASKGQGFTEAFF.

Ten or more counts support this clonotype. CDR3 residues: CASSPGQLNYGYTF. As DNA, the CDR3 is TGTGCCAGCAGCCCGGGACAGCTTAACTATGGCTACACCTTC. The chain joins TRBV2 to TRBJ1-2; the match to TRBD1 covers 7 bases. The ends lost 6 bases at V and 1 base at J; junction bases unmatched: 5. The CDR3 has 14 amino acids. The V gene's germline CDR1 is SNHLY and CDR2 FYNNEI. Together with reference TRBV2 and TRBJ1-2, the CDR3 gives the full variable domain: EPEVTQTPSHQVTQMGQEVILRCVPISNHLYFYWYRQILGQKVEFLVSFYNNEISEKSEIFDDQFSVERPDGSNFTLKIRSTKLEDSAMYFCASSPGQLNYGYTFGSGTRLTVV.

This clonotype was seen ten or more times. This chain links TRBV3-1 with TRBJ2-5; tentative D call: TRBD2 (5 bases). The CDR3 runs 15 residues. V lost 4 bases, J lost 5 bases, and 17 bases lay in between. CDR1 and CDR2 from the germline V gene are LGHDT and YNNKEL (reference sequence). CDR3 DNA: TGTGCCAGCAGCCCCTTGGGCCAATCGGGGGAGACCCAGTACTTC. Translating gives CASSPLGQSGETQYF.

In the case of this clonotype: The junction differs from germline at one of its ends, possibly a read error. This sequence joins TRBV5-5 and TRBJ1-2, with TRBD1 identical over 9 bases. This CDR3 is 15 amino acids long. Germline CDR1 reads SGHKS; CDR2 reads YYEKEE (reference sequence). CDR3 sequence (DNA): TGCGCCAGCAGCCAAGATACAGGGGGCGGGTATGGCTACACCTTC. Encoded protein: CASSQDTGGGYGYTF.

This clonotype was detected ten times or more. The chain has TRBV29-1 and TRBJ1-1, with D possibly matching TRBD1 (5 bases). V lost 5 bases, J lost 3 bases, and 13 bases lay in between. This CDR3 region has 13 residues. Germline-derived CDR1 and CDR2 are SQVTM and ANQGSEA. The CDR3 is CSVPSPGDTEAFF. Written as DNA, the CDR3 is TGCAGCGTTCCCTCCCCGGGGGACACTGAAGCTTTCTTT.

Many counts were recorded for this clonotype. This chain joins TRBV12-3 or TRBV12-4 and TRBJ1-5, with 7 bases that match TRBD1. The CDR3 extends over 14 amino acids. The V segment lost 5 bases and the J segment 4 bases; nucleotides outside the gene matches: 5. The CDR3 here is CASSDPDRNQPQHF. CDR3 nucleotides: TGTGCCAGCAGTGACCCGGACAGGAATCAGCCCCAGCATTTT.

This clonotype was recorded at least ten times. The chain joins TRBV20-1 to TRBJ1-2; possibly TRBD1 for D (6 bases). Deletions cut 4 bases from V and 8 bases from J, with 14 bases between. CDR3 length: 12 amino acids. Looked up from germline, CDR1 is DFQATT and CDR2 is SNEGSKA (reference sequence). This chain's CDR3 is CSATFRTEGYTF. CDR3 DNA sequence: TGCAGTGCTACATTTAGGACAGAAGGCTACACCTTC.

This clonotype occurred many times. The chain links TRBV29-1 to TRBJ2-3; TRBD2 matches 8 bases. The CDR3 spans 13 residues. The trim removed 4 bases at V and 2 bases at J, leaving 2 bases unmatched. Germline V CDR1 and CDR2: SQVTM, ANQGSEA. CDR3 residues: CSVVREDTDTQYF. The DNA for the CDR3 is TGCAGCGTTGTGCGGGAGGACACAGATACGCAGTATTTT.

This clonotype was counted between two and nine times. The J gene is TRBJ2-7, the V gene TRBV20-1; D tentatively reads TRBD1 or TRBD2 (6 bases each). Germline V gene sequence: CDR1 DFQATT, CDR2 SNEGSKA (reference sequence). The CDR3 has 14 residues. V lost 3 bases, J lost 3 bases, and 15 bases lay in between. This CDR3 is CSARGGDIDYEQYF. The CDR3 nucleotides read TGCAGTGCTAGGGGCGGGGACATAGACTACGAGCAGTACTTC.

This rearrangement joins TRBV24-1 to TRBJ2-5; tentatively, D is TRBD1 (6 bases). The tail of the sequence fits TRBJ2-1 better, so the J call may be wrong. Germline V gene sequence: CDR1 KGHDR, CDR2 SFDVKD. There are 14 residues in the CDR3. For the CDR3, the DNA is TGTGCCACCAGTGATGTCCAGGGGACCATTGAGCAGTTCTTC. Translated: CATSDVQGTIEQFF.

V and J are TRBV2 and TRBJ2-5; D might be TRBD2 (6 bases). Germline assignment: CDR1 SNHLY and CDR2 FYNNEI. This CDR3 spans 13 amino acids. Trimming pared 9 bases from V and 1 base from J, leaving 12 bases between. CDR3 in amino acids: CARDGTPQETQYF. Written as DNA, the CDR3 is TGTGCCAGAGACGGGACTCCCCAAGAGACCCAGTACTTC.

The chain uses TRBV7-2 and TRBJ1-1; the match to TRBD1 covers 8 bases. CDR1 and CDR2 (germline): SGHTA, FQGNSA. The CDR3 sequence is 15 residues long. The V segment lost 4 bases and the J segment 4 bases; nucleotides outside the gene matches: 8. CDR3 nucleotide sequence: TGTGCCAGCAGCTATGGACAGGGCGCGGGCACTGAAGCTTTCTTT. It codes for CASSYGQGAGTEAFF.

This clonotype was picked up a small number of times. This rearrangement joins TRBV5-8 to TRBJ2-7; D tentatively fits TRBD1 or TRBD2 (5 bases each). There are 14 residues in the CDR3. Deletions cut 4 bases from V and 5 bases from J, with 16 bases between. The germline V gene encodes CDR1 SGHTS and CDR2 YDEGEE. Here the CDR3 reads CASSLGASDDEQYF. CDR3 nucleotides: TGTGCCAGCAGCCTCGGGGCGTCGGATGACGAGCAGTACTTC.

In the case of this clonotype: A read error may be the cause here, since a much bigger clone is one base away. The conserved closing phenylalanine or tryptophan is absent in this CDR3, likely reflecting a read error. The rearrangement links TRBV20-1 to TRBJ2-7, with no clear D. The V end was cut by 2 bases, the J end by 3 bases, with 8 bases between. Germline V gene sequence: CDR1 DFQATT, CDR2 SNEGSKA (reference sequence). CDR3 size: 12 residues. The CDR3 coding sequence is TGCAGTGCTAGATACAGACACTACGAGCAGTACCTC. This codes for CSARYRHYEQYL.

This clonotype has only one observation. V is TRBV25-1 and J is TRBJ1-1, with D possibly TRBD1 on 6 matching bases. Germline loops: CDR1 MGHDK, CDR2 SYGVNS. The length of the CDR3 is 18 residues. V lost 6 bases to trimming and J lost 5 bases, with 28 bases between them. CDR3 in DNA: TGTGCCAGCAGCCAAGGGGGGGCCAGGGGCCAAAGGGGGACTGAAGCTTTCTTT. Translation gives CASSQGGARGQRGTEAFF.

The rearrangement links TRBV25-1 to TRBJ2-2; the match to TRBD1 covers 7 bases. Germline loops: CDR1 MGHDK, CDR2 SYGVNS. Germline trimming cut 1 base from V and 1 base from J; bases unmatched to any gene: 6. This CDR3 comprises 17 residues. The CDR3 reads CASSEFGRGRNTGELFF. The CDR3 DNA reads as TGTGCCAGCAGTGAATTCGGCAGGGGGAGGAACACCGGGGAGCTGTTTTTT.

This clonotype was observed many times. V usage is TRBV24-1 and J usage is TRBJ2-2, with 9 bases that match TRBD1. This CDR3 has 16 residues. Trimming cost V 1 base and J 5 bases; bases outside gene matches: 4. The germline CDR1 and CDR2 sequences are KGHDR and SFDVKD. The CDR3 DNA follows: TGTGCCACCAGTGATTTACAGGGGGCCCGGACCGGGGAGCTGTTTTTT. Its translation is CATSDLQGARTGELFF.